These 26 T cell receptor beta chains originate from one sample sequenced in a study of glioma-infiltrating T cells after dendritic cell vaccination. Data came from immunoSEQ multiplex PCR; TCRdb stores just in-frame clones and leaves some out. The sample shows approximately 93,000 clones, about 85% of them seen only once. Time point of the sample: after dendritic cell vaccination, including at tumor progression/relapse. The source material was blood, sampled after dendritic cell vaccination. These TCRs come from a human donor with glioblastoma.

The chain couples TRBV5-4 to TRBJ1-2, with 9 positions matching TRBD1. Germline V CDR1 and CDR2: SGHNT, YYREEE (reference sequence). After removal of 4 bases from V and 8 bases from J, the junction contained 9 bases not matched to a gene. This CDR3 comprises 14 residues. The CDR3 sequence: CASSPVQGAVGYTF. DNA for the CDR3: TGTGCCAGCAGCCCTGTACAGGGGGCTGTCGGCTACACCTTC.

In its sample, this clone was seen once. This chain joins TRBV5-1 and TRBJ2-5; TRBD1 matches at 9 bases. The closer fit of TRBJ2-7 to the DNA end suggests the J call may be wrong. This CDR3 spans 14 amino acids. The germline gives CDR1 SGHRS, CDR2 YFSETQ. The CDR3, as DNA: TGCGCCAGCAGAAGATCCGGGACAGGGTTCGAGCAGTACTTC. Its protein product is CASRRSGTGFEQYF.

The chain carries TRBV28 and TRBJ1-2; D is uncertain. The CDR3 sequence is 13 residues long. Trimming shortened V by 6 bases and J by 5 bases, and 13 bases separated the two germline ends. The germline V gene encodes CDR1 MDHEN and CDR2 SYDVKM. This CDR3 is CASRRPEAYGYTF. DNA of the CDR3: TGTGCCAGCAGGAGGCCCGAGGCATATGGCTACACCTTC.

This chain links TRBV14 with TRBJ1-2; D is unresolved. CDR3 length: 17 residues. Germline CDR1 reads SGHDN; CDR2 reads FVKESK. The V gene lost 0 bases and the J gene lost 0 bases, with 14 bases spanning the gap. As DNA, the CDR3 is TGTGCCAGCAGCCAAGAGCCGCGCCGCCGTTCTAACTATGGCTACACCTTC. Its protein product is CASSQEPRRRSNYGYTF.

This clone was observed once. The chain couples TRBV4-1 to TRBJ2-2; D perhaps matches TRBD2 (5 bases). Germline-derived CDR1 and CDR2 are MGHRA and YSYEKL. The CDR3 totals 16 residues. V lost 3 bases, J lost 7 bases, and 18 bases lay in between. CDR3 sequence: CASSQINLVEVGELFF. The DNA of the CDR3 is TGCGCCAGCAGCCAGATTAACCTCGTGGAGGTCGGGGAGCTGTTTTTT.

This clone was recorded once. The gene calls are TRBV7-3 and TRBJ2-7; 14 bases agree with TRBD2. CDR3 length equals 18 residues. The V and J ends lost 6 bases and 5 bases, in that order; junction bases with no gene match: 15. Germline lookup yields CDR1 SGHTA and CDR2 FQGTGA. CDR3 coding DNA: TGTGCCAGCAGTCAAACTGGGACTAGCGGGAGCTTAGTGCACGAGCAGTACTTC. Translated: CASSQTGTSGSLVHEQYF.

The CDR3 nucleotides read TGTGCCAGCAGCGCGGGACTCGGTAACGAGCAGTACTTC. Translated, it gives CASSAGLGNEQYF. V gene TRBV11-1 combines with J gene TRBJ2-5; D is possibly TRBD2 (6 bases). The better agreement between TRBJ2-7 and the DNA end casts doubt on the J call. The CDR3 contains 13 residues. Germline CDR1 SGHAT, CDR2 FQDESV (reference sequence).

CDR3 nucleotides: TGCAGCGTTGTTCCACTCAACAATGAGCAGTTCTTC. Translated, it gives CSVVPLNNEQFF. The chain links TRBV29-1 to TRBJ2-1; D not resolved. Trimming removed 4 bases from V and 5 bases from J, with 9 bases in between. Germline V gives CDR1 SQVTM, CDR2 ANQGSEA. This CDR3 spans 12 amino acids.

This clone was observed once. The gene calls are TRBV9 and TRBJ1-2, with a weak D call TRBD1 (6 bases). CDR3 length equals 14 residues. Germline CDR1 SGDLS, CDR2 YYNGEE. Deletions cut 0 bases from V and 5 bases from J, with 11 bases between. CDR3 region: CASSVEGQGYGYTF. The DNA for the CDR3 is TGTGCCAGCAGCGTAGAGGGGCAGGGGTATGGCTACACCTTC.

This chain uses TRBV30 with TRBJ2-3, with TRBD2 identical over 7 bases. J gave up 1 base and V 4 bases, and 5 bases lay outside the gene matches. This CDR3 comprises 14 residues. Germline V gene sequence: CDR1 GTSNPN, CDR2 SVGIG (reference sequence). CDR3 in DNA: TGTGCCTGGACTAGCGGAAGGGGCACAGATACGCAGTATTTT. Translating it yields CAWTSGRGTDTQYF.

The chain links TRBV4-2 to TRBJ2-5, with D perhaps matching TRBD2 (5 bases). The DNA end favors TRBJ2-7, so the J call may be wrong. This CDR3 is built from 15 residues. In germline, CDR1 is LGHNA, CDR2 YNFKEQ. The CDR3 spells CASSQWIGSGYEQYF. In DNA, the CDR3 is TGTGCCAGCAGCCAATGGATAGGGAGTGGTTACGAGCAGTACTTC.

The rearrangement joins TRBV5-4 to TRBJ1-4, with 10 bases identical to TRBD1. V was clipped by 4 bases and J by 7 bases; unmatched bases: 13. This CDR3 is built from 17 residues. Germline-derived CDR1 and CDR2 are SGHNT and YYREEE (reference sequence). CDR3 loop: CASSPSRDRGRGEKLFF. Here the CDR3 DNA reads TGTGCCAGCAGCCCGTCCCGGGACAGGGGACGGGGTGAAAAACTGTTTTTT.

The chain has TRBV29-1 and TRBJ2-5; 9 nucleotides line up with TRBD1. Trimming at V came to 6 bases and at J to 3 bases, leaving 11 bases not matched to a gene. Germline V gene lookup returns CDR1 SQVTM and CDR2 ANQGSEA. There are 15 residues in the CDR3. In DNA form, the CDR3 reads TGCAGCGTGGCCCCCAGGGACAGGGAGAAAGAGACCCAGTACTTC. As protein: CSVAPRDREKETQYF.

Details on this clone: The same CDR3 is also encoded by other DNA sequences in this sample. The chain combines TRBV5-6 with TRBJ2-1, with 10 bases lining up with TRBD1. The length of the CDR3 is 14 residues. Unmatched junction bases numbered 3, after V lost 2 bases and J lost 7 bases. Germline CDR1 reads SGHDT; CDR2 reads YYEEEE. The CDR3 region is CASSLGQGGNEQFF. CDR3 nucleotides: TGTGCCAGCAGCTTAGGACAGGGGGGGAATGAGCAGTTCTTC.

The chain couples TRBV18 to TRBJ2-7; 8 positions agree with TRBD2. CDR1 is KGHSH, CDR2 LQKENI, per germline. The CDR3 has 15 amino acids. The junction had 2 bases not matched to a gene; V was cut back by 0 bases and J by 1 base. CDR3 protein: CASSPPSGGSYEQYF. The CDR3 coding sequence is TGTGCCAGCTCACCACCGAGCGGGGGTTCCTACGAGCAGTACTTC.

This clone occurred a few times. The chain carries TRBV28 and TRBJ1-1; TRBD1 agrees at 7 bases. Per germline, CDR1 MDHEN and CDR2 SYDVKM. The CDR3 consists of 13 residues. V gave up 5 bases and J gave up 1 base; unmatched junction bases: 1. The CDR3 region is CASSHRGNTEAFF. In DNA form, the CDR3 reads TGTGCCAGCAGTCACAGGGGGAACACTGAAGCTTTCTTT.

The V call is TRBV11-1, the J call TRBJ2-1, with 12 bases that match TRBD2. From germline, CDR1 is SGHAT and CDR2 FQDESV (reference sequence). CDR3 length equals 15 residues. The V and J ends lost 6 bases and 4 bases, in that order; junction bases with no gene match: 4. CDR3 DNA: TGTGCCAGCAGACTAGCGGGGGGTGAATACAATGAGCAGTTCTTC. Its protein product is CASRLAGGEYNEQFF.

This chain connects TRBV6-1 to TRBJ2-6, with 10 positions matching TRBD1. The V segment lost 11 bases and the J segment 0 bases; nucleotides outside the gene matches: 4. The CDR3 runs to 15 residues. Per germline, CDR1 MNHNS and CDR2 SASEGT. CDR3 region: CAGGTGVSGANVLTF. CDR3 DNA sequence: TGTGCCGGTGGGACAGGGGTCTCTGGGGCCAACGTCCTGACTTTC.

A note on this clone: The sample holds other DNA sequences that translate to the same CDR3. The chain couples TRBV10-3 to TRBJ2-3, with D perhaps matching TRBD2 (5 bases). Trimming shortened V by 6 bases and J by 2 bases, and 12 bases separated the two germline ends. This CDR3 has 14 amino acids. Germline V CDR1 and CDR2: ENHRY, SYGVKD. CDR3 in amino acids: CAIRSLADTDTQYF. CDR3 nucleotides: TGTGCCATCAGGAGTCTAGCAGACACAGATACGCAGTATTTT.

The CDR3 DNA is TGTGCCAGCAGCAATACCGGGACTAGTGTAGGCAATGAGCAGTTCTTC. Translating it yields CASSNTGTSVGNEQFF. The gene calls are TRBV11-2 and TRBJ2-1, with 8 bases that match TRBD2. CDR1 SGHAT and CDR2 FQNNGV come from the germline V gene. The CDR3 is 16 residues long. The J segment lost 6 bases and the V segment lost 5 bases, leaving 12 bases of the junction unmatched.

The chain uses TRBV29-1 and TRBJ1-1; D perhaps matches TRBD1 (5 bases). Trimming shortened V by 4 bases and J by 0 bases, and 12 bases separated the two germline ends. Germline V gene lookup returns CDR1 SQVTM and CDR2 ANQGSEA. The CDR3 loop spans 14 amino acids. The CDR3 loop reads CSVGYRGMNTEAFF. Here the CDR3 DNA reads TGCAGCGTTGGGTACCGGGGGATGAACACTGAAGCTTTCTTT.

The chain carries TRBV4-3 and TRBJ1-1; the match to TRBD1 covers 7 bases. The CDR3 has 17 residues. V shed 0 bases, J shed 0 bases, and the junction held 7 bases outside the gene matches. Germline V lookup: CDR1 LGHNA, CDR2 YSLEER. The DNA of the CDR3 is TGCGCCAGCAGCCAAGACACAGGGGCTTTAATGAACACTGAAGCTTTCTTT. It codes for CASSQDTGALMNTEAFF.

The genes are TRBV7-9 and TRBJ1-1, with D unresolved. The CDR3 contains 12 residues. The germline CDR1 and CDR2 sequences are SEHNR and FQNEAQ (reference sequence). V was cut by 6 bases and J by 4 bases, with 9 bases left in between. The CDR3 protein is CASSSIRTEAFF. CDR3 sequence (DNA): TGTGCCAGCAGTAGTATCCGCACTGAAGCTTTCTTT.

This clone was picked up one time. The genes are TRBV11-2 and TRBJ2-2; 8 nucleotides agree with TRBD1. Per germline, CDR1 SGHAT and CDR2 FQNNGV. The ends lost 4 bases at V and 7 bases at J; junction bases unmatched: 11. The CDR3 loop spans 16 amino acids. The CDR3 reads CASSSSQGAQGGELFF. Written as DNA, the CDR3 is TGTGCCAGCAGCTCCTCTCAGGGGGCGCAGGGCGGGGAGCTGTTTTTT.

The chain recombines TRBV7-9 with TRBJ1-6; TRBD1 matches at 9 bases. The V segment lost 5 bases and the J segment 7 bases; nucleotides outside the gene matches: 6. The germline gives CDR1 SEHNR, CDR2 FQNEAQ (reference sequence). The CDR3 is 15 amino acids. The CDR3 loop reads CASSRDRGLNSPLHF. The DNA of the CDR3 is TGTGCCAGCAGCCGCGACAGGGGGTTAAATTCACCCCTCCACTTT. The full variable domain, completed using reference TRBV7-9 and TRBJ1-6, is DTGVSQNPRHKITKRGQNVTFRCDPISEHNRLYWYRQTLGQGPEFLTYFQNEAQLEKSRLLSDRFSAERPKGSFSTLEIQRTEQGDSAMYLCASSRDRGLNSPLHFGNGTRLTVT.

This sequence joins TRBV4-3 and TRBJ2-7, with a possible D match to TRBD1 (6 bases). Germline V gene data show CDR1 as LGHNA and CDR2 as YSLEER. Trimming cost V 0 bases and J 3 bases, with 9 bases left between them. This CDR3 spans 14 amino acids. Here the CDR3 reads CASSQDAGDYEQYF. In DNA form, the CDR3 reads TGCGCCAGCAGCCAAGATGCAGGGGACTACGAGCAGTACTTC.